Shown below are 20 T cell receptor beta chains from a single sample sequenced in a study of blood T cells in healthy people across ages. A second about 6 to 12 cycle PCR used barcoded and J-beta primers. From the 5' RACE reads, TCRdb called clonotypes with MiXCR, one entry per CDR3 protein. This table has a few hundred thousand distinct CDR3 sequences, 25% to 30% appearing once. The sequencing input was blood. These receptors all come from a woman between 70 and 85 years old in good health.

The rearrangement uses TRBV7-3 and TRBJ2-5; unclear D gene. The end of the DNA is better explained by TRBJ2-1, so the J call may be wrong. Germline CDR1 reads SGHTA; CDR2 reads FQGTGA. This CDR3 comprises 13 residues. The CDR3 sequence: CASSSIASNEQFF. CDR3 DNA: TGTGCCAGCAGCTCCATAGCAAGCAATGAGCAGTTCTTC.

The CDR3 is CASSSPITDSFSTDTQYF. The CDR3 DNA reads as TGTGCCAGCAGCTCCCCCATCACGGACAGTTTTAGCACAGATACGCAGTATTTT. The rearrangement joins TRBV9 to TRBJ2-3, with D possibly being TRBD1 (6 bases). This CDR3 is 18 amino acids long. The germline V and J ends were trimmed by 4 bases and 0 bases, with 21 bases remaining between them. Germline V CDR1 and CDR2: SGDLS, YYNGEE.

V and J are TRBV2 and TRBJ2-1, with D perhaps matching TRBD1 (5 bases). V was trimmed by 2 bases and J by 9 bases, leaving 11 bases between them. The CDR3 extends over 13 amino acids. Germline CDR1 and CDR2: SNHLY and FYNNEI. This chain's CDR3 is CASSERAGREQFF. CDR3 nucleotides: TGTGCCAGCAGTGAAAGGGCAGGGCGTGAGCAGTTCTTC.

This clonotype showed up just once. The CDR3 protein is CASSLLRAGQYF. In DNA form, the CDR3 reads TGTGCCAGCAGCTTGCTAAGGGCGGGGCAGTACTTC. This chain connects TRBV13 to TRBJ2-7; D is possibly TRBD2 (5 bases). The CDR3 spans 12 residues. V was clipped by 3 bases and J by 9 bases, with 12 bases between them. From germline, CDR1 is PRHDT and CDR2 FYEKMQ (reference sequence). Drawing the rest from reference TRBV13 and TRBJ2-7, the complete variable domain is AAGVIQSPRHLIKEKRETATLKCYPIPRHDTVYWYQQGPGQDPQFLISFYEKMQSDKGSIPDRFSAQQFSDYHSELNMSSLELGDSALYFCASSLLRAGQYFGPGTRLTVT.

The chain is built from TRBV12-3 or TRBV12-4 and TRBJ2-1, with a weak D call TRBD2 (7 bases). This CDR3 contains 13 residues. Trimming took 9 bases from V and 6 from J, leaving 15 bases between them. The CDR3 sequence is CASLWGGINEQFF. The CDR3, as DNA: TGTGCCAGTCTTTGGGGGGGCATCAATGAGCAGTTCTTC.

The chain is built from TRBV12-3 or TRBV12-4 and TRBJ2-2, with 14 bases identical to TRBD2. V lost 9 bases and J lost 3; bases outside the gene matches: 3. This CDR3 contains 15 residues. The CDR3 reads CASGTSGSHTGELFF. CDR3 nucleotide sequence: TGTGCCAGTGGGACTAGCGGGAGTCACACCGGGGAGCTGTTTTTT.

The chain uses TRBV5-6 and TRBJ1-5, with 8 bases fitting TRBD1. The CDR3 is 19 amino acids. Germline V gene sequence: CDR1 SGHDT, CDR2 YYEEEE. The junction had 16 bases not matched to a gene; V was cut back by 3 bases and J by 2 bases. CDR3 bases: TGTGCCAGCAGCTCCACTCTTGGGACAGGATCCCAGGGCAATCAGCCCCAGCATTTT. Translated, it gives CASSSTLGTGSQGNQPQHF.

This clonotype has a handful of counts. The rearrangement joins TRBV5-1 to TRBJ1-5; D call uncertain. With 0 bases removed from V and 6 bases from J, the gap between germline ends came to 10 bases. CDR3 size: 14 residues. Germline values: CDR1 SGHRS, CDR2 YFSETQ. Here the CDR3 DNA reads TGCGCCAGCAGCTTGGATGGACTGGGTCAGCCCCAGCATTTT. This codes for CASSLDGLGQPQHF.

This clonotype was observed a handful of times. This chain links TRBV28 with TRBJ1-6, with D maybe TRBD1 (5 bases). The germline CDR1 and CDR2 sequences are MDHEN and SYDVKM. This CDR3 is built from 12 residues. The V and J ends lost 1 base and 15 bases respectively, with 10 bases between them. The CDR3 nucleotides read TGTGCCAGCAGTTTATCCAGGGCGGTCCTCCACTTT. This codes for CASSLSRAVLHF.

This chain joins TRBV20-1 and TRBJ2-1, with D possibly being TRBD2 (7 bases). Germline CDR1 DFQATT, CDR2 SNEGSKA (reference sequence). Trimming took 0 bases from V and 3 from J, leaving 15 bases between them. This CDR3 is built from 16 residues. In nucleotides, the CDR3 is TGCAGTGCTAGAGAAGTCGGGGGGCGCATCTACAATGAGCAGTTCTTC. Its translation: CSAREVGGRIYNEQFF.

This clonotype showed up just once. The chain uses TRBV7-2 and TRBJ2-3, with 8 bases lining up with TRBD2. Germline V gives CDR1 SGHTA, CDR2 FQGNSA. J lost 2 bases, V lost 2 bases, and 3 bases had no gene match. The CDR3 extends over 15 amino acids. The CDR3 nucleotides are TGTGCCAGCAGCTTAAGCGGGGGCTACACAGATACGCAGTATTTT. It is translated as CASSLSGGYTDTQYF.

In this sample, this clonotype turned up a few times. This chain uses TRBV3-1 with TRBJ2-5, with 7 positions matching TRBD2. J gave up 5 bases and V 1 base, and 10 bases lay outside the gene matches. The CDR3 has 16 amino acids. Germline CDR1 is LGHDT and CDR2 is YNNKEL (reference sequence). The CDR3 DNA is TGTGCCAGCAGCCAAGCCAGCGGACTAGGCGCCGAGACCCAGTACTTC. Amino acid sequence: CASSQASGLGAETQYF.

This rearrangement joins TRBV20-1 to TRBJ2-1; tentative D call: TRBD2 (6 bases). The CDR3 sequence is 13 residues long. V dropped 5 bases and J dropped 7 bases, with 15 bases sitting between them. Germline V gives CDR1 DFQATT, CDR2 SNEGSKA (reference sequence). The CDR3 protein is CSAPTTSRNEQFF. The CDR3 DNA reads as TGCAGTGCTCCCACCACTAGCAGGAATGAGCAGTTCTTC.

This clonotype was picked up a small number of times. The chain carries TRBV11-2 and TRBJ2-5, with D possibly being TRBD1 (6 bases). Between the trimmed V and J ends, which lost 7 bases and 7 bases, there was a span of 13 bases. Germline V gives CDR1 SGHAT, CDR2 FQNNGV. This CDR3 contains 12 residues. CDR3 coding DNA: TGTGCCAGCACCCCCCAGGGGTTGACCCAGTACTTC. Its translation: CASTPQGLTQYF. The complete variable domain, with remaining parts taken from reference TRBV11-2 and TRBJ2-5, reads EAGVAQSPRYKIIEKRQSVAFWCNPISGHATLYWYQQILGQGPKLLIQFQNNGVVDDSQLPKDRFSAERLKGVDSTLKIQPAKLEDSAVYLCASTPQGLTQYFGPGTRLLVL.

This clonotype was counted only a few times. This chain uses TRBV15 with TRBJ2-5; 8 positions match TRBD2. TRBJ2-1 explains the end of the DNA better; the J call may be wrong. Per germline, CDR1 LNHNV and CDR2 YYDKDF (reference sequence). This CDR3 comprises 15 residues. CDR3 nucleotides: TGTGCCACCAGCAGAGCGAGCGGGAGCCACAATGAGCAGTTCTTC. Protein sequence: CATSRASGSHNEQFF.

The genes are TRBV5-1 and TRBJ1-2, with 7 positions matching TRBD1. The CDR3 has 15 amino acids. CDR1 and CDR2 from the germline V gene are SGHRS and YFSETQ. V lost 3 bases and J lost 7; bases outside the gene matches: 12. CDR3 in amino acids: CASSSGQEGVAGYTF. The DNA for the CDR3 is TGCGCCAGCAGCTCCGGACAGGAAGGGGTTGCTGGCTACACCTTC.

J is TRBJ2-7 and V is TRBV28; 12 bases are shared with TRBD1. Looked up from germline, CDR1 is MDHEN and CDR2 is SYDVKM. This CDR3 region has 15 residues. Trimming cost V 10 bases and J 2 bases; bases outside gene matches: 9. CDR3 sequence: CAIVSGTGGPYEQYF. In DNA form, the CDR3 reads TGTGCCATAGTTTCCGGGACAGGGGGCCCCTACGAGCAGTACTTC. Full variable domain (remainder filled in from reference TRBV28 and TRBJ2-7): DVKVTQSSRYLVKRTGEKVFLECVQDMDHENMFWYRQDPGLGLRLIYFSYDVKMKEKGDIPEGYSVSREKKERFSLILESASTNQTSMYLCAIVSGTGGPYEQYFGPGTRLTVT.

V and J are TRBV20-1 and TRBJ2-1; D is ambiguous. Trimming cost V 1 base and J 7 bases, with 11 bases left between them. There are 13 residues in the CDR3. Germline CDR1 and CDR2: DFQATT and SNEGSKA (reference sequence). CDR3 sequence reads: CSARVGSLNEQFF. The CDR3 DNA is TGCAGTGCTAGAGTCGGTTCTCTGAATGAGCAGTTCTTC.

This clonotype was counted between two and nine times. The chain combines TRBV29-1 with TRBJ2-5; D gene unclear. V was trimmed by 4 bases and J by 5 bases, leaving 8 bases between them. The germline CDR1 and CDR2 sequences are SQVTM and ANQGSEA. The CDR3 has 11 residues. The CDR3 nucleotides read TGCAGCGTTGCTAGTTTGGAGACCCAGTACTTC. It is translated as CSVASLETQYF.

The J gene is TRBJ2-1, the V gene TRBV20-1, with TRBD2 identical over 10 bases. The CDR3 spans 15 residues. With V trimmed by 5 bases and J by 4 bases, 8 bases remained unmatched. CDR1 DFQATT and CDR2 SNEGSKA come from the germline V gene (reference sequence). For the CDR3, the DNA is TGCAGTGCTGGGGAAGGACTAGCGGAATACAATGAGCAGTTCTTC. This codes for CSAGEGLAEYNEQFF.